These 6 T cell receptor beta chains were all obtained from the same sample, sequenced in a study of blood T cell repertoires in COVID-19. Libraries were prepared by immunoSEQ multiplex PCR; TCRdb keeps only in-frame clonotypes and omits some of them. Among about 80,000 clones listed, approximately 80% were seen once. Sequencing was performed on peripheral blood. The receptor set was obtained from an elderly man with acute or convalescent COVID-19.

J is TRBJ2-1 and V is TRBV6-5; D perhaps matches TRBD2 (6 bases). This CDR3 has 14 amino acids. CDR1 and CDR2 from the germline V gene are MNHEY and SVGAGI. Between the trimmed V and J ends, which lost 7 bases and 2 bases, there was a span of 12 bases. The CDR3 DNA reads TGTGCCAGCAAGAGTAGCGGCACCTACAATGAGCAGTTCTTC. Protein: CASKSSGTYNEQFF.

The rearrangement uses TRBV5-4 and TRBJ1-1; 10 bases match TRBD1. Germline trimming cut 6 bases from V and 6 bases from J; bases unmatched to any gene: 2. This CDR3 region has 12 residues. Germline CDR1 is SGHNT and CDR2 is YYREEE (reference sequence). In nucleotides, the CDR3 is TGTGCCAGCACCGGACAGGGGGCTGAAGCTTTCTTT. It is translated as CASTGQGAEAFF.

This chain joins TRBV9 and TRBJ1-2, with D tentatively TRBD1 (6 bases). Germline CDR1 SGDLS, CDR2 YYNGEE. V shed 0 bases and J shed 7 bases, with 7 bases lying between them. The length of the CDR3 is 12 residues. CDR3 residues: CASSVGRGGYTF. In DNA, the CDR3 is TGTGCCAGCAGCGTAGGCAGGGGTGGCTACACCTTC.

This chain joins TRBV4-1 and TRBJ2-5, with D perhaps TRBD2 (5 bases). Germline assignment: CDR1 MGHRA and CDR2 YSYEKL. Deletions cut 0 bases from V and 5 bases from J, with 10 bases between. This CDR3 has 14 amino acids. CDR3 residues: CASSQDPSRETQYF. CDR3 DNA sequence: TGCGCCAGCAGCCAAGATCCTAGCCGGGAGACCCAGTACTTC.

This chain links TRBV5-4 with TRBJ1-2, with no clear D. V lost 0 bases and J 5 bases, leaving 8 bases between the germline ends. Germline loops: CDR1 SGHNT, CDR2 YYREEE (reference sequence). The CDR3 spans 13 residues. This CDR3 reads CASSLDSSYGYTF. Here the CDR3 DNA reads TGTGCCAGCAGCTTGGACAGCAGTTATGGCTACACCTTC.

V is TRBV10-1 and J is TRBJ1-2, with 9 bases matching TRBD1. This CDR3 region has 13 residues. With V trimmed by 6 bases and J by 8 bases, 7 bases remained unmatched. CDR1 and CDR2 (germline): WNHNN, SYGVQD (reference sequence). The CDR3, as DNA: TGCGCCAGCAGCGGTGGACAGGGGTACGGCTACACCTTC. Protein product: CASSGGQGYGYTF.